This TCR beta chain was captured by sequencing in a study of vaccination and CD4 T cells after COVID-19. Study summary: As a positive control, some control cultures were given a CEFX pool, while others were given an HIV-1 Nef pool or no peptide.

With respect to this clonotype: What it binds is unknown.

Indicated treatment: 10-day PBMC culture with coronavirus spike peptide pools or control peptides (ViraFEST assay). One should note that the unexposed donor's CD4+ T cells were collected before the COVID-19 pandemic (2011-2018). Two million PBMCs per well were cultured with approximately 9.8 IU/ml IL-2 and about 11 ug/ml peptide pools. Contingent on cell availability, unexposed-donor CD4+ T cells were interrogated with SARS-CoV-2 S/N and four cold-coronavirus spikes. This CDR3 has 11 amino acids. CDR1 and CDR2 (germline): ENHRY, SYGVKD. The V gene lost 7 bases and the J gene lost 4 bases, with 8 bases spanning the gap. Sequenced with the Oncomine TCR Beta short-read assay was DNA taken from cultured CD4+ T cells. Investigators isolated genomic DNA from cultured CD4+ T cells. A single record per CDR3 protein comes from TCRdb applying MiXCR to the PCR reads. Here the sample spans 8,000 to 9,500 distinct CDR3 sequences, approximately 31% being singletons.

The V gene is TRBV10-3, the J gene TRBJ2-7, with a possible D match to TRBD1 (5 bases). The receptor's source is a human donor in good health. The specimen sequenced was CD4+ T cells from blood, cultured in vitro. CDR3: CAITDSYEQYF. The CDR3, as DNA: TGTGCCATCACCGACAGTTACGAGCAGTACTTC.